Following are 20 T cell receptor beta chains from one sample sequenced in a study of blood T cell repertoires in COVID-19. Clones were read by immunoSEQ multiplex PCR, and TCRdb kept only the in-frame ones, dropping some. Among about 17,000 clones listed, 78% were seen once. The sequenced material came from peripheral blood. These receptors all come from a man between 60 and 75 years old with active or convalescent COVID-19.

This clone was observed a single time. The J gene is TRBJ1-4, the V gene TRBV9; the match to TRBD1 covers 8 bases. Germline V CDR1 and CDR2: SGDLS, YYNGEE. The CDR3 is 16 residues long. V lost 0 bases to trimming and J lost 6 bases; unmatched junction nucleotides: 7. For the CDR3, the DNA is TGTGCCAGCAGCGTAGGCAGGGGGCACGGTTATGAAAAACTGTTTTTT. This sequence encodes CASSVGRGHGYEKLFF.

In its sample, this clone was seen once. The chain combines TRBV6-5 with TRBJ2-1; D perhaps matches TRBD2 (6 bases). Trimming took 5 bases from V and 6 from J, leaving 11 bases between them. The V gene's germline CDR1 is MNHEY and CDR2 SVGAGI. The CDR3 has 13 residues. CDR3 sequence: CASSLAPFNEQFF. CDR3 sequence (DNA): TGTGCCAGCAGTCTAGCGCCCTTCAATGAGCAGTTCTTC.

The table lists this clone with a count of one. V is TRBV29-1 and J is TRBJ1-1, with 7 bases matching TRBD1. Trimming cost V 5 bases and J 1 base; bases outside gene matches: 7. The length of the CDR3 is 14 residues. Per germline, CDR1 SQVTM and CDR2 ANQGSEA. The CDR3 region has the DNA TGCAGCGTTCTTACTCGACAGGGGAACACTGAAGCTTTCTTT. It encodes CSVLTRQGNTEAFF.

The genes are TRBV3-1 (or the pseudogene TRBV3-2) and TRBJ2-7; D call uncertain. The CDR3 runs to 12 residues. Trimming cost V 1 base and J 3 bases, with 4 bases left between them. Germline V gives CDR1 LGHDT, CDR2 YNNKEL (reference sequence). The CDR3 loop reads CASSQGYYEQYF. For the CDR3, the DNA is TGTGCCAGCAGCCAAGGCTACTACGAGCAGTACTTC.

This clone has just one count. The genes are TRBV3-1 (or the pseudogene TRBV3-2) and TRBJ1-2; TRBD1 matches 9 bases. This CDR3 spans 15 amino acids. V lost 4 bases, J lost 4 bases, and 7 bases stayed unmatched. Per germline, CDR1 LGHDT and CDR2 YNNKEL (reference sequence). CDR3 loop: CASSPSETGGYGYTF. CDR3 DNA: TGTGCCAGCAGCCCCTCGGAGACAGGGGGCTATGGCTACACCTTC.

V is TRBV29-1 and J is TRBJ2-5; 8 positions agree with TRBD2. CDR1 SQVTM and CDR2 ANQGSEA come from the germline V gene. The CDR3 has 14 residues. The trim removed 3 bases at V and 5 bases at J, leaving 8 bases unmatched. The DNA of the CDR3 is TGCAGCGTTGATGGGAGTAGCGGGGCGGAGACCCAGTACTTC. Its translation is CSVDGSSGAETQYF. The complete variable domain, with remaining parts taken from reference TRBV29-1 and TRBJ2-5, reads SAVISQKPSRDICQRGTSLTIQCQVDSQVTMMFWYRQQPGQSLTLIATANQGSEATYESGFVIDKFPISRPNLTFSTLTVSNMSPEDSSIYLCSVDGSSGAETQYFGPGTRLLVL.

J is TRBJ1-4 and V is TRBV6-1; TRBD1 matches 11 bases. Germline CDR1 MNHNS, CDR2 SASEGT. This CDR3 is built from 16 residues. The junction had 12 bases not matched to a gene; V was cut back by 2 bases and J by 13 bases. The CDR3 loop reads CASSEKGTGGLGRLFF. As DNA, the CDR3 is TGTGCCAGCAGTGAAAAGGGGACAGGGGGGCTCGGGAGACTGTTTTTT.

The rearrangement joins TRBV19 to TRBJ1-3; D unresolved. The germline CDR1 and CDR2 sequences are LNHDA and SQIVND (reference sequence). V gave up 10 bases and J gave up 1 base, with 5 bases separating them. The CDR3 is made up of 11 amino acids. DNA for the CDR3: TGTGCCACTATTTCTGGAAACACCATATATTTT. This encodes CATISGNTIYF. Variable domain in full (rest from reference TRBV19 and TRBJ1-3): DGGITQSPKYLFRKEGQNVTLSCEQNLNHDAMYWYRQDPGQGLRLIYYSQIVNDFQKGDIAEGYSVSREKKESFPLTVTSAQKNPTAFYLCATISGNTIYFGEGSWLTVV.

There are a few counts of this clone. The chain carries TRBV6-5 and TRBJ1-3; TRBD1 matches 8 bases. Germline assignment: CDR1 MNHEY and CDR2 SVGAGI. Trimming removed 7 bases from V and 0 bases from J; junction bases left unmatched: 5. CDR3 length equals 15 residues. The CDR3 is CASNPGQGSGNTIYF. The CDR3 DNA reads TGTGCCAGCAACCCTGGACAGGGCTCTGGAAACACCATATATTTT.

In this sample, this clone turned up once. This chain uses TRBV30 with TRBJ1-1; tentatively, D is TRBD1 (5 bases). The germline V gene has CDR1 GTSNPN and CDR2 SVGIG (reference sequence). The CDR3 sequence is 11 residues long. Trimming cost V 3 bases and J 7 bases, with 9 bases left between them. CDR3 loop: CAWRVDSEAFF. The CDR3 DNA is TGTGCCTGGAGGGTAGACAGTGAAGCTTTCTTT. The full variable domain, in which reference TRBV30 and TRBJ1-1 provide the parts outside the CDR3, is SQTIHQWPATLVQPVGSPLSLECTVEGTSNPNLYWYRQAAGRGLQLLFYSVGIGQISSEVPQNLSASRPQDRQFILSSKKLLLSDSGFYLCAWRVDSEAFFGQGTRLTVV.

The V and J genes are TRBV28 and TRBJ1-3; D remains unclear. Trimming shortened V by 2 bases and J by 4 bases, and 9 bases separated the two germline ends. This CDR3 is 14 amino acids long. Germline CDR1 MDHEN, CDR2 SYDVKM. The CDR3 protein is CASSLRRPGNTIYF. CDR3 nucleotide sequence: TGTGCCAGCAGTTTACGGAGACCCGGAAACACCATATATTTT.

V gene TRBV2 combines with J gene TRBJ1-2; D is uncertain. The CDR3 sequence is 13 residues long. The V gene's germline CDR1 is SNHLY and CDR2 FYNNEI. V was clipped by 3 bases and J by 3 bases, with 8 bases between them. CDR3 sequence reads: CASSETQDYGYTF. In DNA form, the CDR3 reads TGTGCCAGCAGTGAGACGCAGGACTATGGCTACACCTTC.

This clone has just a few counts. The rearrangement joins TRBV24-1 to TRBJ2-1; 9 bases align to TRBD1. The junction had 12 bases not matched to a gene; V was cut back by 4 bases and J by 0 bases. The CDR3 runs 19 residues. CDR1 and CDR2 (germline): KGHDR, SFDVKD. Here the CDR3 DNA reads TGTGCCACCAGTGAACCCCGAGGACAGGGGACGGGCTCCTACAATGAGCAGTTCTTC. The encoded protein is CATSEPRGQGTGSYNEQFF.

CDR3: CASSPPRGEAGAKNIQYF. In DNA form, the CDR3 reads TGTGCCAGCTCACCGCCTCGGGGAGAGGCCGGGGCCAAAAACATTCAGTACTTC. The J gene is TRBJ2-4, the V gene TRBV18; TRBD2 might be the D (5 bases). Germline lookup yields CDR1 KGHSH and CDR2 LQKENI. This CDR3 is 18 amino acids long. Trimming removed 3 bases from V and 1 base from J, with 19 bases in between.

J is TRBJ1-1 and V is TRBV12-5, with a weak D call TRBD1 (5 bases). Germline lookup yields CDR1 LGHNT and CDR2 FRNRAP. V was shortened by 1 base and J by 5 bases, with 11 bases between the two germline ends. This CDR3 region has 14 residues. The DNA for the CDR3 is TGTGCTAGTGGTTTGGCGCAGGGTTGGACTGAAGCTTTCTTT. Encoded protein: CASGLAQGWTEAFF.

This chain uses TRBV3-1 (or the pseudogene TRBV3-2) with TRBJ2-1; possible D gene TRBD2, 5 bases. V lost 0 bases to trimming and J lost 16 bases, with 22 bases between them. The germline CDR1 and CDR2 sequences are LGHDT and YNNKEL (reference sequence). The CDR3 totals 15 residues. The DNA of the CDR3 is TGTGCCAGCAGCCAAGAAGGTCGACTACCTCAATCATTCTTCTTC. As protein: CASSQEGRLPQSFFF.

A few counts support this clone. V gene TRBV28 combines with J gene TRBJ1-2; 8 bases are shared with TRBD1. J lost 4 bases, V lost 6 bases, and 7 bases had no gene match. The V gene's germline CDR1 is MDHEN and CDR2 SYDVKM. The CDR3 sequence is 14 residues long. The CDR3 DNA reads TGTGCCAGCAGCCCCGGACAGGGCAGCTATGGCTACACCTTC. Translated: CASSPGQGSYGYTF.

V usage is TRBV7-9 and J usage is TRBJ2-3; 10 bases agree with TRBD1. Losses at the gene ends were 5 bases for V and 4 bases for J; bases not matched to a gene: 6. Germline CDR1 SEHNR, CDR2 FQNEAQ (reference sequence). The CDR3 has 15 residues. CDR3 sequence: CASSETGGTADTQYF. For the CDR3, the DNA is TGTGCCAGCAGCGAGACAGGGGGCACCGCAGATACGCAGTATTTT.

The sample holds a few counts of this clone. This rearrangement joins TRBV7-8 to TRBJ1-4; D not resolved. V shed 6 bases and J shed 4 bases, with 12 bases lying between them. Germline CDR1 reads SGHVS; CDR2 reads FQNEAQ. The CDR3 spans 14 residues. CDR3 in amino acids: CASSQRRDNEKLFF. The CDR3, as DNA: TGTGCCAGCAGTCAGAGACGGGATAATGAAAAACTGTTTTTT. Looking up the rest from reference TRBV7-8 and TRBJ1-4 gives the full variable domain: GAGVSQSPRYKVAKRGQDVALRCDPISGHVSLFWYQQALGQGPEFLTYFQNEAQLDKSGLPSDRFFAERPEGSVSTLKIQRTQQEDSAVYLCASSQRRDNEKLFFGSGTQLSVL.

The table lists this clone with a few counts. The rearrangement uses TRBV9 and TRBJ2-5; 9 positions match TRBD2. From germline, CDR1 is SGDLS and CDR2 YYNGEE. The CDR3 consists of 15 residues. V lost 3 bases to trimming and J lost 5 bases; unmatched junction nucleotides: 8. This CDR3 reads CASSDGGGDMETQYF. DNA for the CDR3: TGTGCCAGCAGCGACGGCGGGGGGGATATGGAGACCCAGTACTTC.